This T cell receptor (beta chain) was observed in a study of cytomegalovirus exposure and HLA in healthy donors. Between the trimmed V and J ends, which lost 2 bases and 1 base, there was a span of 11 bases. Germline assignment: CDR1 SGDLS and CDR2 YYNGEE. There are 15 residues in the CDR3. The PCR made use of 60 Vbeta and 13 Jbeta primers. Produced via immunoSEQ multiplex PCR; TCRdb's table is partial and in-frame only. The table has some 120,000 clones, around three quarters seen once. The specimen was PBMCs. This chain connects TRBV9 to TRBJ2-3; D possibly corresponds to TRBD2 (5 bases). The receptor comes from a man aged 18 to 29 in good health and CMV-seronegative. CDR3: CASSVGNGGTDTQYF. The CDR3 bases are TGTGCCAGCAGCGTCGGGAATGGGGGCACAGATACGCAGTATTTT.